The TCR beta chain described here comes from a study of cytomegalovirus exposure and HLA in healthy donors. Findings of the study overall: Researchers catalogued some 160 TCR beta chains as cytomegalovirus-associated. Clonal expansion was found to be greater in HLA-associated TCR beta chains than in equally common others in a later analysis.

With respect to this clone: Its specificity is not known.

The PCR used 60 Vbeta and 13 Jbeta primers. TCRdb keeps only in-frame clones here, not all; method: immunoSEQ multiplex PCR. The data show 140,000 or so clones, around 82% seen once. The specimen was PBMCs. This clonotype was obtained from a woman aged 18 to 35 in good health and CMV-seropositive.

The CDR3 DNA reads as TGTGCCAGCACGGGGGCCTACAATGAGCAGTTCTTC. Translated: CASTGAYNEQFF. The chain combines TRBV2 with TRBJ2-1, with TRBD2 as a possible D gene (6 bases). Germline V CDR1 and CDR2: SNHLY, FYNNEI. V lost 7 bases and J 2 bases, leaving 6 bases between the germline ends. This CDR3 comprises 12 residues.